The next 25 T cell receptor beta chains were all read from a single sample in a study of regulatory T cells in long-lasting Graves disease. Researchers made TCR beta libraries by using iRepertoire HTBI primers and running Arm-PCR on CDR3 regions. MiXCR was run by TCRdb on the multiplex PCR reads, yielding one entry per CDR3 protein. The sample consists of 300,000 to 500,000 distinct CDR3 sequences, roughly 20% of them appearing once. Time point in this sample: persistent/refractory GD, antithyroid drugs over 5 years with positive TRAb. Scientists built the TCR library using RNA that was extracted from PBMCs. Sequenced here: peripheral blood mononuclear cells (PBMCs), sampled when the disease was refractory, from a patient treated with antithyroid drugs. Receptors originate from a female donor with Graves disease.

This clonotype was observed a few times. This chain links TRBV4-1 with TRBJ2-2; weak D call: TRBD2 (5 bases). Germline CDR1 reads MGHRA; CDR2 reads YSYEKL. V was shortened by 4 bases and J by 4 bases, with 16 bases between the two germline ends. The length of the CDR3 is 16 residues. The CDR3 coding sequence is TGCGCCAGCAGCCTCCGTGATAGCGACCGCACCGGGGAGCTGTTTTTT. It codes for CASSLRDSDRTGELFF.

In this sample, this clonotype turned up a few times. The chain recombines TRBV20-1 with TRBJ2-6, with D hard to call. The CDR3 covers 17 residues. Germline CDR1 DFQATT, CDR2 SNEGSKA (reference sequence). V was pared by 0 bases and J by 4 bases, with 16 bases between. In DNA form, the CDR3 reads TGCAGTGCTAGAGACAAGAGTTCGGTATCAGGGGCCAACGTCCTGACTTTC. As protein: CSARDKSSVSGANVLTF.

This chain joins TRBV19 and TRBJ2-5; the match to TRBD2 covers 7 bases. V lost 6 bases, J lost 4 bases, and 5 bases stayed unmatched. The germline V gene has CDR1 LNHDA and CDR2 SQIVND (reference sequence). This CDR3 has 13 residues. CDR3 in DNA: TGTGCCAGTAGGAAAATAGCGGGAGAGACCCAGTACTTC. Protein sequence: CASRKIAGETQYF.

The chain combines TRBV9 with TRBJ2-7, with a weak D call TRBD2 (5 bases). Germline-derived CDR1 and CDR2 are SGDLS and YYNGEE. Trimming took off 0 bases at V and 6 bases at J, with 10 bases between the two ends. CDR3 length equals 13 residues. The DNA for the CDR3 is TGTGCCAGCAGCGTAGGGATAGGGAGCGAGCAGTACTTC. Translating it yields CASSVGIGSEQYF.

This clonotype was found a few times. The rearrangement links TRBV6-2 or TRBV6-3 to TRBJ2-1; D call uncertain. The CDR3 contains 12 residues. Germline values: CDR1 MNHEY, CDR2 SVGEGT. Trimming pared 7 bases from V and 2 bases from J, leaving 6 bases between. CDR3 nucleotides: TGTGCCAGCATGTCCCCCTACAATGAGCAGTTCTTC. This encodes CASMSPYNEQFF.

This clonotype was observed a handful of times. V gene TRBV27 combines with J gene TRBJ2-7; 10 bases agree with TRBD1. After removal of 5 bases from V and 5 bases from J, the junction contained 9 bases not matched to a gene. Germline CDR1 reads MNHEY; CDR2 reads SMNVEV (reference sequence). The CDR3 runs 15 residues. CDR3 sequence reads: CASSPVRTGGDEQYF. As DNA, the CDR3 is TGTGCCAGCAGTCCAGTCCGGACAGGGGGAGACGAGCAGTACTTC.

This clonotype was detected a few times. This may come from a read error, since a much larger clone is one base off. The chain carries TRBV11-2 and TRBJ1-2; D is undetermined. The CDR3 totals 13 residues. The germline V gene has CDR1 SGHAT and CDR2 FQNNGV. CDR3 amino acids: CVSSPETRLGYTF. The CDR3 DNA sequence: TGTGTCAGCAGCCCGGAAACACGATTAGGCTACACCTTC.

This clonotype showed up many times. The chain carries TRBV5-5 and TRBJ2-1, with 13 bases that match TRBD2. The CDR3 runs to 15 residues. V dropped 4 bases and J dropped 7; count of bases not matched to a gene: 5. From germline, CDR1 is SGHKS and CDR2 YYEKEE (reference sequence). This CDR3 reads CASSRTSGSRNEQFF. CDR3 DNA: TGTGCCAGCAGCCGGACTAGCGGGAGTCGGAATGAGCAGTTCTTC.

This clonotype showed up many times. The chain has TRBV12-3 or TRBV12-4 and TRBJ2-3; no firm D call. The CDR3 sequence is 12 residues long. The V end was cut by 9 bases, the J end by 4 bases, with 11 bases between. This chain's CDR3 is CASPPPPDTQYF. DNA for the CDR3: TGTGCCAGTCCACCCCCCCCAGATACGCAGTATTTT.

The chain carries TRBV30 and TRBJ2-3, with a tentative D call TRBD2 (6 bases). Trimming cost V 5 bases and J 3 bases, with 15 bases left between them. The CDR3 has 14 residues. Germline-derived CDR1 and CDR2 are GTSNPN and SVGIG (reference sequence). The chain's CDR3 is CAWDGPSGTDTQYF. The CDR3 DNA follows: TGTGCCTGGGATGGCCCCAGCGGGACAGATACGCAGTATTTT.

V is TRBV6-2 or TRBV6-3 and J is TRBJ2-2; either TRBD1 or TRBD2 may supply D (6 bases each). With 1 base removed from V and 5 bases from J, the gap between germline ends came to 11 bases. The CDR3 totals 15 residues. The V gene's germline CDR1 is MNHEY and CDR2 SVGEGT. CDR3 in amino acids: CASSYWGARTGELFF. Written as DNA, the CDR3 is TGTGCCAGCAGTTACTGGGGGGCGCGGACCGGGGAGCTGTTTTTT.

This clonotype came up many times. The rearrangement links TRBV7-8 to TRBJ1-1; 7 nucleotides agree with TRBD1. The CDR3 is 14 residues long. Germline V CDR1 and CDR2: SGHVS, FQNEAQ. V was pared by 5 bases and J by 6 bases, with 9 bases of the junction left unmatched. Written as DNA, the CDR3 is TGTGCCAGCAGCGAGATACAGGGGAGGGCTGAAGCTTTCTTT. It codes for CASSEIQGRAEAFF.

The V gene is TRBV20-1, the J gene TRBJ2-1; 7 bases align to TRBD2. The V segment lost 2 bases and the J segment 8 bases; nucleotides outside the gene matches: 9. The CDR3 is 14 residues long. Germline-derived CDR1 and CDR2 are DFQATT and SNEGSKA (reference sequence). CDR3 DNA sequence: TGCAGTGCTAGACAAAGGCGGGGGTGGGATGAGCAGTTCTTC. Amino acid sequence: CSARQRRGWDEQFF.

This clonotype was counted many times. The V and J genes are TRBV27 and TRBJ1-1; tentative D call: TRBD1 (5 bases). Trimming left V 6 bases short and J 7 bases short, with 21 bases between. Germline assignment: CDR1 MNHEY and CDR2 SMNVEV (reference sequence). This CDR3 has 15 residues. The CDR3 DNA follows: TGTGCCAGCAGCTCCCTCGAAATCGGGAGGGGTGAAGCTTTCTTT. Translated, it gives CASSSLEIGRGEAFF.

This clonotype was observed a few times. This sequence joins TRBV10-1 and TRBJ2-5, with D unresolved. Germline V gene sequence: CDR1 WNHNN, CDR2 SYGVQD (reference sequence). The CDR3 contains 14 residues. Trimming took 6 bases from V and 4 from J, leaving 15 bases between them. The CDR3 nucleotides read TGCGCCAGCAGCCCGGCCCCAACGGGAGAGACCCAGTACTTC. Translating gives CASSPAPTGETQYF.

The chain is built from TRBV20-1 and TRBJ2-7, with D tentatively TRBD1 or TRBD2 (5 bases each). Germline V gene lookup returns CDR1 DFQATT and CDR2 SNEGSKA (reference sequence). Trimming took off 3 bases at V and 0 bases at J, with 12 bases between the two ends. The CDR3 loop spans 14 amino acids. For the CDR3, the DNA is TGCAGTGCTAGTTTGGGACCCTACTCCTACGAGCAGTACTTC. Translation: CSASLGPYSYEQYF.

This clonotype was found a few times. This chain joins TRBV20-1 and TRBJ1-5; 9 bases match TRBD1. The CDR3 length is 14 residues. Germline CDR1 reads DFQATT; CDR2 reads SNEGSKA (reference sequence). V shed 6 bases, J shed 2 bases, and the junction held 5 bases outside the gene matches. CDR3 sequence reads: CSAVDRGGNQPQHF. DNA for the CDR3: TGCAGTGCAGTAGACAGGGGGGGCAATCAGCCCCAGCATTTT.

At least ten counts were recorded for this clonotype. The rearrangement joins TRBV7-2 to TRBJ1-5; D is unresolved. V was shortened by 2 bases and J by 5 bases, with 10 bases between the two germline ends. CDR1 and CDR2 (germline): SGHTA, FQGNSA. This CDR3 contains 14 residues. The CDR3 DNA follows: TGTGCCAGCAGCTTATACGTGGCACATCAGCCCCAGCATTTT. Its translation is CASSLYVAHQPQHF.

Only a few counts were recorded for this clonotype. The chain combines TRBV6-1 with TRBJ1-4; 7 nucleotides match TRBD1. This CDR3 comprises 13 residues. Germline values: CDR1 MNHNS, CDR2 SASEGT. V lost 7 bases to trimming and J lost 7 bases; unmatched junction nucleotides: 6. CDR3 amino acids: CASKKGAFEKLFF. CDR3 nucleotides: TGTGCCAGCAAGAAGGGGGCCTTTGAAAAACTGTTTTTT.

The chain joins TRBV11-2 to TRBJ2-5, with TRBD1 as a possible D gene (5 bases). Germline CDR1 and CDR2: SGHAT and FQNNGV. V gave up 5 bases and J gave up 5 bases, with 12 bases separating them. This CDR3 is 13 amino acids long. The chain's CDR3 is CASSPQVLETQYF. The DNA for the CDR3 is TGTGCCAGCAGCCCACAGGTCTTGGAGACCCAGTACTTC. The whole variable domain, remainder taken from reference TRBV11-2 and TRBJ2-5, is EAGVAQSPRYKIIEKRQSVAFWCNPISGHATLYWYQQILGQGPKLLIQFQNNGVVDDSQLPKDRFSAERLKGVDSTLKIQPAKLEDSAVYLCASSPQVLETQYFGPGTRLLVL.

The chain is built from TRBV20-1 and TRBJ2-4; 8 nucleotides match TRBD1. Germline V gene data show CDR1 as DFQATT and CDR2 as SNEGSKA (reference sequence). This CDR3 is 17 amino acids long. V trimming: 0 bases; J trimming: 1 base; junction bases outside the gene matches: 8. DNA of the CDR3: TGCAGTGCTAGAGATTGGCGGACAGGGACGGCCAAAAACATTCAGTACTTC. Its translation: CSARDWRTGTAKNIQYF.

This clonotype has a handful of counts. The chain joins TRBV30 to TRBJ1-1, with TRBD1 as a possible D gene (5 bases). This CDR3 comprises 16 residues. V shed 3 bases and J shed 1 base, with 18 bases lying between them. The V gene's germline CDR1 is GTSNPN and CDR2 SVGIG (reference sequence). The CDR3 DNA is TGTGCCTGGAGGGGTTTAGGGTGGGGCGGGAACACTGAAGCTTTCTTT. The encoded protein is CAWRGLGWGGNTEAFF.

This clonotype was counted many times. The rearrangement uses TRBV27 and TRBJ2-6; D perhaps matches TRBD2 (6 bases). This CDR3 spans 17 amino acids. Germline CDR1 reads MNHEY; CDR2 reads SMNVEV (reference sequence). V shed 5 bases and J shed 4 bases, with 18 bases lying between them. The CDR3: CASSPEEGKPGANVLTF. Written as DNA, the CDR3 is TGTGCCAGCAGTCCAGAGGAGGGAAAACCGGGGGCCAACGTCCTGACTTTC.

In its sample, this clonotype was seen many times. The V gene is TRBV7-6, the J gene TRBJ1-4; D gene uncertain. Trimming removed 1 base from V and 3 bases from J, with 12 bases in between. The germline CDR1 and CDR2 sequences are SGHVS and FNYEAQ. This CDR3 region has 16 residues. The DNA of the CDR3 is TGTGCCAGCAGCTTAGGAGTAAGGGCGGCTAATGAAAAACTGTTTTTT. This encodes CASSLGVRAANEKLFF.

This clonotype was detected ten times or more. The DNA of the CDR3 is TGTGCCATCACCCCTGATTGGAATTCACCCCTCCACTTT. Translating it yields CAITPDWNSPLHF. V and J are TRBV10-3 and TRBJ1-6; the D is unclear. CDR1 is ENHRY, CDR2 SYGVKD, per germline. V lost 7 bases to trimming and J lost 7 bases, with 11 bases between them. The CDR3 spans 13 residues.